A single sample gave rise to the 10 T cell receptor beta chains below, sequenced in a study of blood T cell repertoires in COVID-19. Sequenced by immunoSEQ multiplex PCR; TCRdb stores in-frame clones only, minus some. The sample consists of around 130,000 clones, around 80% of them appearing once. Sequencing was done on a sample of peripheral blood. The receptors come from a human donor in a cohort sampled during active COVID-19.

V usage is TRBV6-2 or TRBV6-3 and J usage is TRBJ2-7; D is uncertain. Trimming stripped 5 bases from V and 0 bases from J, with 5 bases between. The V gene's germline CDR1 is MNHEY and CDR2 SVGEGT. CDR3 length equals 12 residues. DNA for the CDR3: TGTGCCAGCAGTGCGAGCTCCTACGAGCAGTACTTC. Translating gives CASSASSYEQYF.

The chain is built from TRBV2 and TRBJ1-1, with D maybe TRBD1 (6 bases). V lost 5 bases and J lost 5, with 21 bases in between. This CDR3 spans 16 amino acids. Germline-derived CDR1 and CDR2 are SNHLY and FYNNEI. The DNA of the CDR3 is TGTGCCAGCAGTAACTTTCTGGGGGGGCTCCCGACTGAAGCTTTCTTT. Translated: CASSNFLGGLPTEAFF.

This chain joins TRBV6-7 and TRBJ2-7, with a tentative D call TRBD1 (6 bases). TRBV6-7 is classed as an ORF, of uncertain function. Trimming pared 5 bases from V and 0 bases from J, leaving 14 bases between. The CDR3 runs to 15 residues. The CDR3 DNA reads as TGTGCCAGCAGTCCAGGGGACGGACCCTCCTACGAGCAGTACTTC. Amino acids: CASSPGDGPSYEQYF.

The chain couples TRBV7-9 to TRBJ2-1, with 13 bases lining up with TRBD2. Looked up from germline, CDR1 is SEHNR and CDR2 is FQNEAQ (reference sequence). The CDR3 is made up of 16 amino acids. V lost 5 bases and J lost 6; bases outside the gene matches: 7. CDR3 DNA: TGTGCCAGCAGCCCGCAACTAGCGGGGGGGGGCAATGAGCAGTTCTTC. It encodes CASSPQLAGGGNEQFF. Together with reference TRBV7-9 and TRBJ2-1, the CDR3 gives the full variable domain: DTGVSQNPRHKITKRGQNVTFRCDPISEHNRLYWYRQTLGQGPEFLTYFQNEAQLEKSRLLSDRFSAERPKGSFSTLEIQRTEQGDSAMYLCASSPQLAGGGNEQFFGPGTRLTVL.

This chain joins TRBV27 and TRBJ1-5, with 8 positions matching TRBD1. J gave up 5 bases and V 5 bases, and 8 bases lay outside the gene matches. The CDR3 spans 15 residues. Per the germline V gene, CDR1 is MNHEY and CDR2 is SMNVEV (reference sequence). CDR3: CASSPRRGRDQPQHF. The CDR3 bases are TGTGCCAGCAGTCCTCGCAGGGGGCGGGATCAGCCCCAGCATTTT.

The chain couples TRBV6-5 to TRBJ1-3; TRBD1 matches at 9 bases. After removal of 3 bases from V and 1 base from J, the junction contained 4 bases not matched to a gene. The CDR3 sequence is 16 residues long. Per germline, CDR1 MNHEY and CDR2 SVGAGI. The CDR3 DNA is TGTGCCAGCAGTTATGGGACAGGGCTATCTGGAAACACCATATATTTT. This codes for CASSYGTGLSGNTIYF.

V and J are TRBV6-1 and TRBJ1-2; D is undetermined. The V gene's germline CDR1 is MNHNS and CDR2 SASEGT. Trimming pared 0 bases from V and 4 bases from J, leaving 6 bases between. The CDR3 spans 13 residues. In DNA, the CDR3 is TGTGCCAGCAGTGAAGCGAGGCCCTATGGCTACACCTTC. It codes for CASSEARPYGYTF.

V is TRBV5-5 and J is TRBJ1-1; 7 positions match TRBD1. There are 15 residues in the CDR3. Germline CDR1 reads SGHKS; CDR2 reads YYEKEE (reference sequence). J was trimmed by 3 bases and V by 0 bases; bases with no gene match: 5. The CDR3 loop is CASSLGPGGHTEAFF. CDR3 nucleotides: TGTGCCAGCAGCTTGGGTCCAGGGGGTCACACTGAAGCTTTCTTT.

The rearrangement links TRBV5-1 to TRBJ1-1; possibly TRBD1 for D (6 bases). The CDR3 is made up of 14 amino acids. V was trimmed by 5 bases and J by 0 bases, leaving 11 bases between them. Germline CDR1 SGHRS, CDR2 YFSETQ. This chain's CDR3 is CASRPDRMNTEAFF. The CDR3 nucleotides are TGCGCCAGCAGACCCGACAGGATGAACACTGAAGCTTTCTTT.

With respect to this clone: The germline gene is not matched at one end of the junction; a read error may be the cause. J is TRBJ2-2 and V is TRBV2; 7 nucleotides agree with TRBD1. The CDR3 is 14 residues long. Germline CDR1 reads SNHLY; CDR2 reads FYNNEI. For the CDR3, the DNA is TGTGCCACCAACCGGGACAGTAACATCGGGGAGCTGTTTTTT. Protein: CATNRDSNIGELFF. Full variable domain (remainder filled in from reference TRBV2 and TRBJ2-2): EPEVTQTPSHQVTQMGQEVILRCVPISNHLYFYWYRQILGQKVEFLVSFYNNEISEKSEIFDDQFSVERPDGSNFTLKIRSTKLEDSAMYFCATNRDSNIGELFFGEGSRLTVL.